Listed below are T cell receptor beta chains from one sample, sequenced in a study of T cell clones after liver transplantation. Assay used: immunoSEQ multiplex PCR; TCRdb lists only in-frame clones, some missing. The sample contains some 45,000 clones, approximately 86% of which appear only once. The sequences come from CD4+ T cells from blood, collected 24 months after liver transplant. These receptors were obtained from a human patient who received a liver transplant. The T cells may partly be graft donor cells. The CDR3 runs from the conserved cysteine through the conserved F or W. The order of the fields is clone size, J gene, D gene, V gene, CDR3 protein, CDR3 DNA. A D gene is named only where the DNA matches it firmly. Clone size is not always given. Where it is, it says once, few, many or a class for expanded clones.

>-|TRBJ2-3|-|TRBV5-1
CASSPDSLGTQYF
TGCGCCAGCAGCCCGGACTCCTTAGGGACGCAGTATTTT
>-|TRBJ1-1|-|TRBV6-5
CASSHQEEAFF
TGTGCCAGCAGTCACCAGGAAGAAGCTTTCTTT
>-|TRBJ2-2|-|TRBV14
CASSAQGITGELFF
TGTGCCAGCAGCGCCCAGGGGATTACCGGGGAGCTGTTTTTT
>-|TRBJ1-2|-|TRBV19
CASSPSRASNYGYTF
TGTGCCAGTAGCCCCTCGAGGGCTTCTAACTATGGCTACACCTTC
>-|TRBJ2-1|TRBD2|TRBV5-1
CASRRTSGSLNEQFF
TGCGCCAGCAGACGGACTAGCGGGAGTCTCAATGAGCAGTTCTTC
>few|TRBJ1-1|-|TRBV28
CASREQGRTEAFF
TGTGCCAGTCGTGAACAGGGCCGGACTGAAGCTTTCTTT
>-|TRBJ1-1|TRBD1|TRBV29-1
CSVVVRGRNTEAFF
TGCAGCGTTGTGGTCAGGGGGCGCAACACTGAAGCTTTCTTT
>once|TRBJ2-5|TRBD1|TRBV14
CASSQDRRFRGIQEAQYF
TGTGCCAGCAGCCAAGATAGAAGGTTCAGGGGGATTCAAGAGGCCCAGTACTTC
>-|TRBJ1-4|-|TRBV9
CASSVQAATNEKLFF
TGTGCCAGCAGCGTACAGGCTGCAACTAATGAAAAACTGTTTTTT
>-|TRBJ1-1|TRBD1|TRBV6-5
CASSRQGANTEAFF
TGTGCCAGCAGTAGACAGGGGGCTAACACTGAAGCTTTCTTT
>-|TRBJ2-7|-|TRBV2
CASSRVLYEQYF
TGTGCCAGCAGTCGGGTCCTCTACGAGCAGTACTTC
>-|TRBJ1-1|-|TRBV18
CASAQNTHTEAFF
TGTGCCAGCGCACAGAACACCCACACTGAAGCTTTCTTT
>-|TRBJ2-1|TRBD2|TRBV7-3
CASSLKSGGYNEQFF
TGTGCCAGCAGCTTAAAGAGCGGGGGTTACAATGAGCAGTTCTTC
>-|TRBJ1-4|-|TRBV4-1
CASSQEVTRKEGKLFF
TGCGCCAGCAGCCAAGAGGTGACCCGGAAAGAAGGAAAACTGTTTTTT
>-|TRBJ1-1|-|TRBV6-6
CASSYSWGAFF
TGTGCCAGCAGTTACTCATGGGGAGCTTTCTTT
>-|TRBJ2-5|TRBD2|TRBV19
CASMHGSGNQETQYF
TGTGCCAGTATGCACGGCAGCGGGAACCAAGAGACCCAGTACTTC
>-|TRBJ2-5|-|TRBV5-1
CASSQDLLLGTQYF
TGCGCCAGCAGCCAGGACCTCCTCCTCGGGACCCAGTACTTC
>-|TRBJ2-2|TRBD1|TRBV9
CASSLTGVTGELFF
TGTGCCAGCAGCTTAACAGGGGTGACCGGGGAGCTGTTTTTT
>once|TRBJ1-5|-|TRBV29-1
CSVVMGSGQPQHF
TGCAGCGTTGTAATGGGAAGCGGTCAGCCCCAGCATTTT
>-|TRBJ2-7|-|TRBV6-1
CASSENSEACF
TGTGCCAGCAGTGAAAATAGCGAGGCTTGCTTC
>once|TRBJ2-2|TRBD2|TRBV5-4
CASSNVAGGRGTGELFF
TGTGCCAGCAGTAATGTAGCGGGGGGGCGAGGCACCGGGGAGCTGTTTTTT
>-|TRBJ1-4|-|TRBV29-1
CSVASGREKLFF
TGCAGCGTTGCCTCGGGTAGGGAAAAACTGTTTTTT
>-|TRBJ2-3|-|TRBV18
CASSPGAKDTQYF
TGTGCCAGCTCACCCGGGGCTAAAGATACGCAGTATTTT
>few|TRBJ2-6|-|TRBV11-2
CASSLRIARGGSGANVLTF
TGTGCCAGCAGCTTAAGGATTGCCAGGGGAGGGTCTGGGGCCAACGTCCTGACTTTC
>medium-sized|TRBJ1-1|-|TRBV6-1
CASSERIGGGTEAFF
TGTGCCAGCAGTGAAAGAATAGGGGGGGGCACTGAAGCTTTCTTT
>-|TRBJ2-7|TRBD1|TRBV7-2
CASSLGVTGAYEQYF
TGTGCCAGCAGCTTAGGCGTGACAGGGGCCTACGAGCAGTACTTC
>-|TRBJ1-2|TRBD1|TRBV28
CASVGQVFGYTF
TGTGCCAGCGTGGGACAGGTTTTTGGCTACACCTTC
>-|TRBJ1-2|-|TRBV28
CASLASTGANYGYTF
TGTGCCAGCCTCGCCTCGACAGGAGCAAACTATGGCTACACCTTC
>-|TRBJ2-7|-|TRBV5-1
CASSFGTPAAEQYF
TGCGCCAGCAGCTTTGGGACCCCGGCGGCCGAGCAGTACTTC
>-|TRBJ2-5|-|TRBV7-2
CASSFEGLTQYF
TGTGCCAGCAGCTTTGAGGGGTTGACCCAGTACTTC
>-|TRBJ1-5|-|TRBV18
CASSLGHDSNQPQHF
TGTGCCAGCTCACTCGGACACGATAGCAATCAGCCCCAGCATTTT
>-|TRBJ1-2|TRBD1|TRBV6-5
CASSYRGTATNYGYTF
TGTGCCAGCAGTTACAGGGGGACAGCTACTAACTATGGCTACACCTTC